Presented here are 26 T cell receptor beta chains from one specimen sequenced in a study of blood T cell repertoires in COVID-19. Method: immunoSEQ multiplex PCR; TCRdb's copy keeps in-frame clones and lacks some. Among tens of thousands of clones listed, around 85% were seen once. Material for sequencing was peripheral blood. The receptors were sampled from an elderly woman with active or convalescent COVID-19.

The table lists this clone with a few counts. V is TRBV6-4 and J is TRBJ2-3; TRBD2 matches 7 bases. Looked up from germline, CDR1 is MRHNA and CDR2 is SNTAGT. The CDR3 spans 14 residues. The junction had 3 bases not matched to a gene; V was cut back by 4 bases and J by 2 bases. CDR3 nucleotides: TGTGCCAGCAGTGTGGCGGGAGCCACAGATACGCAGTATTTT. This codes for CASSVAGATDTQYF.

The rearrangement uses TRBV15 and TRBJ2-7; 10 bases align to TRBD1. Trimming removed 5 bases from V and 2 bases from J; junction bases left unmatched: 3. The germline gives CDR1 LNHNV, CDR2 YYDKDF (reference sequence). The CDR3 contains 14 residues. In DNA, the CDR3 is TGTGCCACCAGCTGGGGACAGGGGCCCTACGAGCAGTACTTC. Translated: CATSWGQGPYEQYF.

The V and J genes are TRBV11-2 and TRBJ1-2; 9 bases map to TRBD1. This CDR3 has 15 residues. V trimming: 5 bases; J trimming: 6 bases; junction bases outside the gene matches: 10. CDR1 is SGHAT, CDR2 FQNNGV, per germline. The CDR3 protein is CASSPLGDRDDGYTF. For the CDR3, the DNA is TGTGCCAGCAGCCCATTGGGGGACAGGGATGATGGCTACACCTTC.

This rearrangement joins TRBV5-1 to TRBJ2-5; 8 nucleotides line up with TRBD2. With V trimmed by 5 bases and J by 5 bases, 8 bases remained unmatched. The CDR3 covers 14 residues. Germline CDR1 SGHRS, CDR2 YFSETQ. Written as DNA, the CDR3 is TGCGCCAGCAGTACGGGGGGGGCCGGTGAGACCCAGTACTTC. This sequence encodes CASSTGGAGETQYF.

The chain recombines TRBV2 with TRBJ2-2, with 8 nucleotides matching TRBD1. V was pared by 6 bases and J by 0 bases, with 3 bases of the junction left unmatched. CDR1 SNHLY and CDR2 FYNNEI come from the germline V gene. The CDR3 is 15 amino acids. DNA of the CDR3: TGTGCCAGCAGCCCGGACAGGGCGAACACCGGGGAGCTGTTTTTT. Translated, it gives CASSPDRANTGELFF. The full variable domain, its missing parts supplied by reference TRBV2 and TRBJ2-2, is EPEVTQTPSHQVTQMGQEVILRCVPISNHLYFYWYRQILGQKVEFLVSFYNNEISEKSEIFDDQFSVERPDGSNFTLKIRSTKLEDSAMYFCASSPDRANTGELFFGEGSRLTVL.

This chain links TRBV12-3 or TRBV12-4 with TRBJ1-1; D is undetermined. This CDR3 is 11 amino acids long. V dropped 5 bases and J dropped 3 bases, with 4 bases sitting between them. The chain's CDR3 is CASSTDTEAFF. The CDR3 DNA follows: TGTGCCAGCAGTACGGACACTGAAGCTTTCTTT.

The J gene is TRBJ2-2, the V gene TRBV6-5; 12 nucleotides match TRBD2. The CDR3 consists of 15 residues. V lost 5 bases to trimming and J lost 6 bases; unmatched junction nucleotides: 4. Germline-derived CDR1 and CDR2 are MNHEY and SVGAGI. CDR3 in amino acids: CASSQSSGGAGELFF. CDR3 bases: TGTGCCAGCAGTCAATCTAGCGGGGGGGCCGGGGAGCTGTTTTTT.

This clone was picked up a small number of times. V gene TRBV5-1 combines with J gene TRBJ1-1, with 10 bases fitting TRBD1. The germline CDR1 and CDR2 sequences are SGHRS and YFSETQ. This CDR3 is 12 amino acids long. The junction had 5 bases not matched to a gene; V was cut back by 4 bases and J by 11 bases. The CDR3 loop is CASSPTGGHAFF. The DNA for the CDR3 is TGCGCCAGCAGCCCGACAGGGGGCCATGCTTTCTTT.

This clone came up once. V is TRBV5-1 and J is TRBJ2-1; D is perhaps TRBD1 (6 bases). The CDR3 totals 14 residues. Per the germline V gene, CDR1 is SGHRS and CDR2 is YFSETQ. Trimming took 0 bases from V and 6 from J, leaving 10 bases between them. Written as DNA, the CDR3 is TGCGCCAGCAGCTTGGTGGGGGCGGTCAATGAGCAGTTCTTC. It yields the protein CASSLVGAVNEQFF.

V is TRBV7-2 and J is TRBJ2-7, with 9 nucleotides matching TRBD1. This CDR3 comprises 16 residues. With V trimmed by 5 bases and J by 3 bases, 11 bases remained unmatched. The germline gives CDR1 SGHTA, CDR2 FQGNSA. This CDR3 is CASSPAVGTGSYEQYF. The CDR3 nucleotides are TGTGCCAGCAGCCCCGCGGTGGGGACAGGGAGCTACGAGCAGTACTTC.

This chain connects TRBV6-5 to TRBJ1-2; D perhaps matches TRBD1 (5 bases). V dropped 6 bases and J dropped 7 bases, with 12 bases sitting between them. The CDR3 sequence is 12 residues long. The germline CDR1 and CDR2 sequences are MNHEY and SVGAGI. The CDR3 sequence is CASSRHQGGYTF. The CDR3 DNA reads as TGTGCCAGCAGCAGACATCAGGGTGGCTACACCTTC.

The chain recombines TRBV10-1 with TRBJ2-7; no clear D gene. The CDR3 is 14 amino acids. Trimming pared 11 bases from V and 2 bases from J, leaving 19 bases between. Germline values: CDR1 WNHNN, CDR2 SYGVQD (reference sequence). For the CDR3, the DNA is TGCGCCTGTAGAGGTTTCAGAAAACCCTACGAGCAGTACTTC. It is translated as CACRGFRKPYEQYF.

The chain joins TRBV30 to TRBJ1-1; D uncertain. CDR1 GTSNPN and CDR2 SVGIG come from the germline V gene (reference sequence). The V end was cut by 8 bases, the J end by 4 bases, with 14 bases between. The CDR3 has 12 residues. This CDR3 reads CAPRRYSTEAFF. The CDR3 nucleotides read TGTGCCCCTCGGCGGTATAGCACTGAAGCTTTCTTT.

CDR3 loop: CASSGLANQPQHF. For the CDR3, the DNA is TGTGCCAGCAGTGGCTTAGCAAACCAGCCCCAGCATTTT. The gene calls are TRBV25-1 and TRBJ1-5; the D is unclear. The length of the CDR3 is 13 residues. Deletions cut 4 bases from V and 7 bases from J, with 11 bases between. Germline CDR1 and CDR2: MGHDK and SYGVNS.

The V and J genes are TRBV30 and TRBJ2-5, with TRBD1 matching 7 bases. The CDR3 totals 12 residues. Unmatched junction bases numbered 5, after V lost 5 bases and J lost 5 bases. Germline V gene sequence: CDR1 GTSNPN, CDR2 SVGIG (reference sequence). CDR3 loop: CAWSIGGETQYF. The CDR3 DNA is TGTGCCTGGTCGATAGGGGGCGAGACCCAGTACTTC.

This chain connects TRBV27 to TRBJ2-6, with 8 bases that match TRBD1. J lost 6 bases, V lost 5 bases, and 12 bases had no gene match. The V gene's germline CDR1 is MNHEY and CDR2 SMNVEV (reference sequence). CDR3 length: 17 amino acids. The CDR3 DNA sequence: TGTGCCAGCAGTCCAGGGGACAGGCCTAGTGCGGCCAACGTCCTGACTTTC. This codes for CASSPGDRPSAANVLTF.

The chain has TRBV13 and TRBJ1-1, with D tentatively TRBD1 (5 bases). V was cut by 4 bases and J by 0 bases, with 21 bases left in between. This CDR3 comprises 18 residues. Germline V gives CDR1 PRHDT, CDR2 FYEKMQ (reference sequence). CDR3 in amino acids: CASSSFGGSASMNTEAFF. The CDR3, as DNA: TGTGCCAGCAGCTCCTTTGGGGGGTCCGCCTCCATGAACACTGAAGCTTTCTTT.

The chain joins TRBV6-2 or TRBV6-3 to TRBJ1-2, with TRBD1 matching over 10 bases. Germline trimming cut 5 bases from V and 8 bases from J; bases unmatched to any gene: 8. Germline lookup yields CDR1 MNHEY and CDR2 SVGEGT. This CDR3 spans 14 amino acids. Here the CDR3 reads CASSQSGTGDGYTF. DNA for the CDR3: TGTGCCAGCAGTCAATCCGGGACAGGGGACGGCTACACCTTC.

This clone was seen a single time. The rearrangement joins TRBV6-5 to TRBJ1-1; D gene uncertain. V lost 6 bases to trimming and J lost 6 bases, with 17 bases between them. The germline CDR1 and CDR2 sequences are MNHEY and SVGAGI. The length of the CDR3 is 14 residues. CDR3 sequence (DNA): TGTGCCAGCAGCAGAACCTTTCGGGTCCCTGAAGCTTTCTTT. This translates into CASSRTFRVPEAFF.

The V gene is TRBV19, the J gene TRBJ2-1, with 11 nucleotides matching TRBD2. CDR1 and CDR2 (germline): LNHDA, SQIVND (reference sequence). Trimming at V came to 5 bases and at J to 4 bases, leaving 10 bases not matched to a gene. This CDR3 region has 17 residues. The CDR3 DNA is TGTGCCAGTAGTTCCTCCGGGACTAGCGGATTATACAATGAGCAGTTCTTC. The encoded protein is CASSSSGTSGLYNEQFF.

The rearrangement joins TRBV30 to TRBJ2-3; D perhaps matches TRBD2 (6 bases). The V and J ends lost 3 bases and 6 bases respectively, with 16 bases between them. The CDR3 covers 14 residues. In germline, CDR1 is GTSNPN, CDR2 SVGIG (reference sequence). The CDR3 coding sequence is TGTGCCTGGAGGAAACTAGCTGTGCGGGATACGCAGTATTTT. Protein product: CAWRKLAVRDTQYF.

The table lists this clone with a few counts. The gene calls are TRBV19 and TRBJ2-2; no clear D. The CDR3 loop spans 15 amino acids. Trimming took off 0 bases at V and 5 bases at J, with 10 bases between the two ends. The germline V gene has CDR1 LNHDA and CDR2 SQIVND (reference sequence). The CDR3 spells CASSIDRRPTGELFF. CDR3 coding DNA: TGTGCCAGTAGTATAGATCGCAGGCCTACCGGGGAGCTGTTTTTT.

This clone was detected a few times. The chain combines TRBV3-1 (or the pseudogene TRBV3-2) with TRBJ2-3; D is perhaps TRBD1 (6 bases). The V gene's germline CDR1 is LGHDT and CDR2 YNNKEL (reference sequence). Trimming shortened V by 0 bases and J by 1 base, and 11 bases separated the two germline ends. This CDR3 has 16 residues. CDR3 residues: CASSQDLSGGTDTQYF. The CDR3 DNA is TGTGCCAGCAGCCAAGATTTGTCAGGGGGCACAGATACGCAGTATTTT.

The CDR3 here is CASSASRGQGAYEQYF. CDR3 nucleotide sequence: TGTGCCAGCAGTGCGAGCAGGGGACAGGGGGCCTACGAGCAGTACTTC. The genes are TRBV6-1 and TRBJ2-7; 11 bases align to TRBD1. V dropped 4 bases and J dropped 2; count of bases not matched to a gene: 7. Germline CDR1 and CDR2: MNHNS and SASEGT. The CDR3 consists of 16 residues.

The chain employs TRBV7-9 and TRBJ1-6; TRBD1 matches 7 bases. The J segment lost 2 bases and the V segment lost 0 bases, leaving 1 base of the junction unmatched. Germline lookup yields CDR1 SEHNR and CDR2 FQNEAQ (reference sequence). The CDR3 contains 16 residues. In nucleotides, the CDR3 is TGTGCCAGCAGCTTAGCAGGGGGCACCTATAATTCACCCCTCCACTTT. This sequence encodes CASSLAGGTYNSPLHF.

The rearrangement links TRBV27 to TRBJ2-1; no definite D call. The CDR3 loop spans 12 amino acids. V lost 6 bases and J 4 bases, leaving 7 bases between the germline ends. The V gene's germline CDR1 is MNHEY and CDR2 SMNVEV (reference sequence). CDR3 region: CASRPGYNEQFF. CDR3 DNA: TGTGCCAGCAGACCCGGGTACAATGAGCAGTTCTTC.